This T cell receptor (beta chain) was captured in a study of T cells expressing NK-cell markers. Study information: Sorted CD3+CD56+NKG2C+, CD3+CD56+NKG2C- and CD3+CD56-NKG2C+ T cells provided the TCR beta repertoires. Sequenced donors, eight in total, included seven who were HCMV-seropositive and one who was seronegative.

Template switching by 5'RACE with UMIs generated the TCR beta cDNA. TCRdb reprocessed the 5' RACE reads and reports one entry per CDR3 protein, with no DNA. This sample carries 350,000 to 500,000 distinct CDR3 sequences, with 6% to 9.5% going to the ten biggest clones. Comments on this clonotype: What it binds is not known.

General study points: Several of the donors also had these clonotypes leading their CD3+CD56-NKG2C+ fraction.

The CDR3 has 17 amino acids. Germline CDR1 and CDR2: DFQATT and SNEGSKA (reference sequence). The J gene is TRBJ2-1, the V gene TRBV20-1; TCRdb's D gene call, TRBD2, goes unchecked for lack of DNA. This sequence originates from a woman between 18 and 70 years old in good health. What was sequenced was blood T cells: a sorted CD56 or NKG2C T cell subset, CD4+ or CD8+ T cells, or bulk PBMC T cells (not recorded which). The CDR3 loop reads CSARDRLSLTGANEQFF.